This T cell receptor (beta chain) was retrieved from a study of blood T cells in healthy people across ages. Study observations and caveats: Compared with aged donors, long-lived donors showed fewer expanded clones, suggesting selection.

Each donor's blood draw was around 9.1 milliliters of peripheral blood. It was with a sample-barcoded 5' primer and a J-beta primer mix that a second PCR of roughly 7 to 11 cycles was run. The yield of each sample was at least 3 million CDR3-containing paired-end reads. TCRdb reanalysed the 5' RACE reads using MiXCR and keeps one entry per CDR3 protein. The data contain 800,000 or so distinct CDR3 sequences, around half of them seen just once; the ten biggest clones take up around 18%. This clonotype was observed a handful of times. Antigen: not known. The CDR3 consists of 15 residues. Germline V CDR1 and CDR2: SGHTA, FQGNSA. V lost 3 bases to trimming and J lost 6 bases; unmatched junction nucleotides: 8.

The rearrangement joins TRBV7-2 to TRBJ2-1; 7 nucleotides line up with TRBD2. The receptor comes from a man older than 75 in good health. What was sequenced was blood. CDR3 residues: CASSFLAEFRNEQFF. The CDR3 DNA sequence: TGTGCCAGCAGCTTTCTAGCGGAATTCCGCAATGAGCAGTTCTTC.